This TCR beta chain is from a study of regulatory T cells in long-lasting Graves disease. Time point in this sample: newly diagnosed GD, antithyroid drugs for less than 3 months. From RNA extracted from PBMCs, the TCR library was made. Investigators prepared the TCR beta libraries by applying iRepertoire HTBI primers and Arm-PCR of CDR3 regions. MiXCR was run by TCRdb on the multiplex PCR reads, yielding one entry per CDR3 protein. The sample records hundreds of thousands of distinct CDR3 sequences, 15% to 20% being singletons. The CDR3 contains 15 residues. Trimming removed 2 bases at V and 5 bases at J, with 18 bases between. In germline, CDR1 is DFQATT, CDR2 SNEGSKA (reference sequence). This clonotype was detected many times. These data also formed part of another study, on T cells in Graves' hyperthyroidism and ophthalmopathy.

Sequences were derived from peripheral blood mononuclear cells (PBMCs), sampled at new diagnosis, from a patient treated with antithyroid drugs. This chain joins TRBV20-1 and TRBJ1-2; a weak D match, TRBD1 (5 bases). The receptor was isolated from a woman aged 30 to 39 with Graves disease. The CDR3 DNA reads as TGCAGTGCTAGACCCGGGGGGGTAGGCCTATATGGCTACACCTTC. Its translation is CSARPGGVGLYGYTF.